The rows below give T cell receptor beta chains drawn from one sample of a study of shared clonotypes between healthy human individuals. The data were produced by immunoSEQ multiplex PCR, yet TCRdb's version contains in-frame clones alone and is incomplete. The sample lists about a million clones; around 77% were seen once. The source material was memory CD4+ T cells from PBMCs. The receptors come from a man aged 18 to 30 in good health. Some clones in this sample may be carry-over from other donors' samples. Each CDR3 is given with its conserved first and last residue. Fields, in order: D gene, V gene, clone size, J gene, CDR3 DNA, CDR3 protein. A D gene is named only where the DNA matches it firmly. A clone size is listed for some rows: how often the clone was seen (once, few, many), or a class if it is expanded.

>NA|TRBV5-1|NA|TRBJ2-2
TGCGCCAGCAGTCCCGGCGACAGGACCGGGGAGCTGTTTTTT
CASSPGDRTGELFF
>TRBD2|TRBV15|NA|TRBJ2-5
TGTGCCACCAGCCGACTGAATAGCGGGACGAAGACCCAGTACTTC
CATSRLNSGTKTQYF
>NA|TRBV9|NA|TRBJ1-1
TGTGCCAGCAGCGCGCGGGGAGGCCTGAACACTGAAGCTTTCTTT
CASSARGGLNTEAFF
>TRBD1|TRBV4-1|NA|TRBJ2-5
TGCGCCAGCAGCCAAGATCGGACAGGGTCGGAGACCCAGTACTTC
CASSQDRTGSETQYF
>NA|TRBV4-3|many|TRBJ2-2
TGCGCCAGCAGCCTCCAGCGGGGACAAGATACCGGGGAGCTGTTTTTT
CASSLQRGQDTGELFF
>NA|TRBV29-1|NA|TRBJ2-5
TGCAGCGTTGCAGGGTCAGGCCAAGAGACCCAGTACTTC
CSVAGSGQETQYF
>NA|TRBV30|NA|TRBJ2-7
TGTGCCTGGAGTGTACTTGGGAGCTCCTACGAGCAGTACTTC
CAWSVLGSSYEQYF
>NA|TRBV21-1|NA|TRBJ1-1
TGTGCCAGCAGCTCTTCTTGGGTGAACACTGAAGCTTTCTTT
CASSSSWVNTEAFF
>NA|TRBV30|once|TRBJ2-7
TGTGCCTGGAGTGGCGCTCGAGGGGGGCCCCACCCTTACGAGCAGTACTTC
CAWSGARGGPHPYEQYF
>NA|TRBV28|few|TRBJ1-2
TGTGCCAGCAGTTTAGTTTGGGTCGGATTCTATGGCTACACCTTC
CASSLVWVGFYGYTF
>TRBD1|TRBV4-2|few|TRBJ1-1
TGTGCCAGCGAGGTCTACAGGGGACTGAACACTGAAGCTTTCTTT
CASEVYRGLNTEAFF
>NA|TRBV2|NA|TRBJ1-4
TGTGCCAGCAGTGAACGACGGGGAGGGTCTGAAAAACTGTTTTTT
CASSERRGGSEKLFF
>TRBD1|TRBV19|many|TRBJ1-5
TGTGCCAGTAGTCCAATACCGGGACAGAGGGTCCAGCCCCAGCATTTT
CASSPIPGQRVQPQHF
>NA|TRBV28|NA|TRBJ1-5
TGTGCCAGCAGGGCCAGGAATAGCAATCAGCCCCAGCATTTT
CASRARNSNQPQHF
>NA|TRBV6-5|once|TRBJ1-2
TGTGCCAGCAGGAGTACAGGGAGAATCTACACCTTC
CASRSTGRIYTF
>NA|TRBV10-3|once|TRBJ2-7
TGTGCCATCAGCCAGTCCCTCGGGACCCAGACCTACGAGCAGTACTTC
CAISQSLGTQTYEQYF
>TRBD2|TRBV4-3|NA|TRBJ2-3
TGCGCCAGCAGCCCGGGAGGGGGGGTAGCGGGAGATACGCAGTATTTT
CASSPGGGVAGDTQYF
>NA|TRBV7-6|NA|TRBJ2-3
TGTGCCAGCAGCTTCCAGGGAGATACGCAGTATTTT
CASSFQGDTQYF
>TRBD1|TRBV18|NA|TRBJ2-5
TGTGCCAGCTCACCTCGACAGGGGGGACAAGAGACCCAGTACTTC
CASSPRQGGQETQYF
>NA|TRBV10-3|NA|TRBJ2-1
TGTGCCATCAGTCAACTGGCAAGCAATGAGCAGTTCTTC
CAISQLASNEQFF
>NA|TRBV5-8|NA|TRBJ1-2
TGTGCCAGCAGCTTGGTAGCAGCTTTGCACTATGGCTACACCTTC
CASSLVAALHYGYTF
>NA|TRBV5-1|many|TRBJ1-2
TGCGCCAGCAGCCCCACCACTAACCAAGGGTATAAGGGCTACACCTTC
CASSPTTNQGYKGYTF
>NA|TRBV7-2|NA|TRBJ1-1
TGTGCCAGCAGCCCCCAGTCTTGGAACACTGAAGCTTTCTTT
CASSPQSWNTEAFF
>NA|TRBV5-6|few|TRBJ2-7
TGTGCCAGCAGCTTTCCTGGGGGTCATGACGAGCAGTACTTC
CASSFPGGHDEQYF
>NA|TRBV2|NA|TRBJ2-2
TGTGCCAGCAGCTATACCGGGGGCGGGGAGCTGTTTTTT
CASSYTGGGELFF
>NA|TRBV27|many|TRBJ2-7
TGTGCCAGCAGTCGTGGGACGCGAGGTATCTACGAGCAGTACTTC
CASSRGTRGIYEQYF
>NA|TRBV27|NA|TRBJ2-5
TGTGCCAGCAGTAAACGGGACCCCGAGACCCAGTACTTC
CASSKRDPETQYF
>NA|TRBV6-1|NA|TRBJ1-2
TGTGCCAGCAGTGAAGAACCTCCGCGGGGCTACACCTTC
CASSEEPPRGYTF
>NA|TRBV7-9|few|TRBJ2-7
TGTGCCGGAGGCATTTCCAGCTCCTACGAGCAGTACTTC
CAGGISSSYEQYF
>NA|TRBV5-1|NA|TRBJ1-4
TGCGCCAGCAGCTTGGCCGGGGGAGATGAAAAACTGTTTTTT
CASSLAGGDEKLFF
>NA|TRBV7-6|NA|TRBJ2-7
TGTGCCAGCGGAGGAGGGGGTTACGAGCAGTACTTC
CASGGGGYEQYF
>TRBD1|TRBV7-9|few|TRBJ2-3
TGTGCCAGCAGCCCGACAGGGGGCACAGATACGCAGTATTTT
CASSPTGGTDTQYF